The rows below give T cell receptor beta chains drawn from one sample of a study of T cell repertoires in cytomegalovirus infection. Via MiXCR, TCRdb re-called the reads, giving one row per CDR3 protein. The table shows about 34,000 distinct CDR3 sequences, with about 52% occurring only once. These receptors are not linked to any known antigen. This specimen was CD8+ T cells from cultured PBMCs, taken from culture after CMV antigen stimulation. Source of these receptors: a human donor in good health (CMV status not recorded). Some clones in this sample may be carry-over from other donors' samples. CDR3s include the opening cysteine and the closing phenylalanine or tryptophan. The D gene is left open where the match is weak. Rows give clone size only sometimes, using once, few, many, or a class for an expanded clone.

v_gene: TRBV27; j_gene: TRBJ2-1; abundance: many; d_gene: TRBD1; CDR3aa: CASGQDRVTYNEQFF; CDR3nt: TGTGCCAGCGGACAGGACAGGGTAACCTACAATGAGCAGTTCTTC
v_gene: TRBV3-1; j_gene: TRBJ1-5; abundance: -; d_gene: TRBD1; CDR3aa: CASSYTGTGRRFSNQPQHF; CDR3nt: TGTGCCAGCAGCTACACCGGGACAGGGCGGCGATTTAGCAATCAGCCCCAGCATTTT
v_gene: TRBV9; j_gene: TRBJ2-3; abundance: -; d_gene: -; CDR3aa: CASSVGGQRTTDTQYF; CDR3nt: TGTGCCAGCAGCGTAGGAGGGCAACGGACCACAGATACGCAGTATTTT
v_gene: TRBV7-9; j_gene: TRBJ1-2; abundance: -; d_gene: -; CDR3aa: CASSYDSLYGYTF; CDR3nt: TGTGCCAGCAGTTACGACAGCCTCTATGGCTACACCTTC
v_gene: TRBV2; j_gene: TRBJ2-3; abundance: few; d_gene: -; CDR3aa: CASSEALPGPPTDTQYF; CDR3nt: TGTGCCAGCAGTGAAGCGCTTCCAGGGCCCCCCACAGATACGCAGTATTTT
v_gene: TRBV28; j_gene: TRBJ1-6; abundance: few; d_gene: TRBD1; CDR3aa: CASREGTESSYNSPLHF; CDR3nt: TGTGCCAGCAGGGAAGGGACAGAGAGCTCCTATAATTCACCCCTCCACTTT
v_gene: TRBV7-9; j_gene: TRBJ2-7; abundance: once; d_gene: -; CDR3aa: CAGSPSKGTVGEQYF; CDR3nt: TGTGCCGGCAGCCCGAGCAAAGGGACGGTCGGGGAGCAGTACTTC
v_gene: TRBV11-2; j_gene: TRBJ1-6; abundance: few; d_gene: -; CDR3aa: CASSLEHSPLHF; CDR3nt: TGTGCCAGCAGCTTAGAACATTCACCCCTCCACTTT
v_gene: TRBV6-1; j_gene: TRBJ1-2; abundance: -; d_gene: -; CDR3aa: CASSSPTGSKPYGYTF; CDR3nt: TGTGCCAGCAGTAGCCCGACAGGCTCCAAACCCTATGGCTACACCTTC
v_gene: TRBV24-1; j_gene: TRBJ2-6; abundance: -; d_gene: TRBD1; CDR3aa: CATSDERDRGRGANVLTF; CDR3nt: TGTGCCACCAGTGATGAACGGGACAGGGGGCGTGGGGCCAACGTCCTGACTTTC
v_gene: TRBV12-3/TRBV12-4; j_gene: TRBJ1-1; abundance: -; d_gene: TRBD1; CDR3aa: CASSLRQGFEAFF; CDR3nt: TGTGCCAGCAGTTTGAGACAGGGGTTTGAAGCTTTCTTT
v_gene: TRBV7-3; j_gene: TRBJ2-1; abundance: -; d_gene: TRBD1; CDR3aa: CASSQTGATYNEQFF; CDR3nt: TGTGCCAGCAGCCAGACAGGGGCCACCTACAATGAGCAGTTCTTC
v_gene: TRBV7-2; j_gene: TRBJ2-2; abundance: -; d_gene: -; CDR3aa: CASSLALEGTGELFF; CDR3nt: TGTGCCAGCAGCTTAGCGCTGGAGGGCACCGGGGAGCTGTTTTTT
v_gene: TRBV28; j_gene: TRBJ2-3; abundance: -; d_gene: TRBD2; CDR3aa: CASSLPIAGGPTDTQYF; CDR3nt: TGTGCCAGCAGTTTACCGATAGCGGGAGGGCCTACAGATACGCAGTATTTT
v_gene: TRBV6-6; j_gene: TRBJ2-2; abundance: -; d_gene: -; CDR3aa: CASPRNTGELFF; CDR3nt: TGTGCCAGCCCGCGGAACACCGGGGAGCTGTTTTTT
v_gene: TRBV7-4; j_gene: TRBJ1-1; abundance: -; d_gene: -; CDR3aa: CASSLGQQNTEAFF; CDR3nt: TGTGCCAGCAGCTTAGGACAACAGAACACTGAAGCTTTCTTT
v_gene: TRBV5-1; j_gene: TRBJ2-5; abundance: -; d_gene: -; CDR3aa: CASSFLRGGTLETQYF; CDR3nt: TGCGCCAGCAGCTTCCTCAGGGGAGGTACTTTGGAGACCCAGTACTTC
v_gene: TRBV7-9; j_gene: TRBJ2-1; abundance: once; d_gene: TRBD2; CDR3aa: CASSSGGPYNEQFF; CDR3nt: TGTGCCAGCAGCTCGGGGGGGCCCTACAATGAGCAGTTCTTC
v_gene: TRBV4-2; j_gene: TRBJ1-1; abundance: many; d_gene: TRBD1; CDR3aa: CASSQADTGGGTEAFF; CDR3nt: TGTGCCAGCAGCCAAGCTGATACAGGGGGTGGCACTGAAGCTTTCTTT
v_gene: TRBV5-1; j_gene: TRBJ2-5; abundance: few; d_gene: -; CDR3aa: CASSPWGGRQETQYF; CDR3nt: TGCGCCAGCAGCCCGTGGGGGGGGCGCCAAGAGACCCAGTACTTC
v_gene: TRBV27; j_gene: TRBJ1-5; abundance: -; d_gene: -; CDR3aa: CASSPSSGDSNQPQHF; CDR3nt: TGTGCCAGCAGCCCATCCTCCGGAGATAGCAATCAGCCCCAGCATTTT
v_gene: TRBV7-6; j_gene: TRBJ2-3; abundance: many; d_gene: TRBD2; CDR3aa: CASSLEASGATDTQYF; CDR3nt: TGTGCCAGCAGCTTAGAAGCTAGCGGGGCCACAGATACGCAGTATTTT
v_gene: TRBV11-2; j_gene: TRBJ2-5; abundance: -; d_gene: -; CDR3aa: CASSSYLDSQETQYF; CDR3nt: TGTGCCAGCAGCTCCTACCTAGACAGCCAAGAGACCCAGTACTTC
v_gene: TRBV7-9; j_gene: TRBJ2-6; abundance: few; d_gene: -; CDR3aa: CASSLGTLGANVLTF; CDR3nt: TGTGCCAGCAGCCTCGGGACACTTGGGGCCAACGTCCTGACTTTC
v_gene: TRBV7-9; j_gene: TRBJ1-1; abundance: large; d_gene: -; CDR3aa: CASSLQLGARTEAFF; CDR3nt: TGTGCCAGCAGCTTGCAGCTGGGGGCGCGAACTGAAGCTTTCTTT
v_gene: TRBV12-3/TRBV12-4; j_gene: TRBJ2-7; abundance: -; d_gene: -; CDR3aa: CASSSKSTGVEQYF; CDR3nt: TGTGCCAGCAGTTCAAAATCAACAGGAGTAGAGCAGTACTTC
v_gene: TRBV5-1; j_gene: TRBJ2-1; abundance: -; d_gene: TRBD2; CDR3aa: CASSISGRLSSYNEQFF; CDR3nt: TGCGCCAGCAGCATTAGCGGGAGGTTGTCCTCCTACAATGAGCAGTTCTTC
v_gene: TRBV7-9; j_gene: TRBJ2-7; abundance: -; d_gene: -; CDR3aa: CASSSGRLQYF; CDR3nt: TGTGCCAGCAGCTCAGGAAGGCTCCAGTACTTC
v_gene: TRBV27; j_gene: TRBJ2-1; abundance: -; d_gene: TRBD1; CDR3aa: CASSLRGLGQGAWNEQFF; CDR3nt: TGTGCCAGCAGTTTGAGGGGTTTGGGACAGGGGGCATGGAATGAGCAGTTCTTC
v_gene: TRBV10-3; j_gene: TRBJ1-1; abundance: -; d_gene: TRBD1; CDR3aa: CAISEEQGGYSEAFF; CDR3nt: TGTGCCATCAGTGAGGAACAGGGGGGTTATTCTGAAGCTTTCTTT
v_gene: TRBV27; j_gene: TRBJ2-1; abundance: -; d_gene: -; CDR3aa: CASSSEGDARASYNEQFF; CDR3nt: TGTGCCAGCAGTTCCGAGGGAGACGCTCGGGCCTCCTACAATGAGCAGTTCTTC
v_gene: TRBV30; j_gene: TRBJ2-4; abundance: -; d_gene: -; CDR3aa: CAWSVRASGASGSIQYF; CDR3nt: TGTGCCTGGAGTGTAAGGGCATCCGGGGCCTCAGGTTCCATTCAGTACTTC
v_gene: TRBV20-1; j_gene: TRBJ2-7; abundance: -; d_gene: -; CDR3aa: CSGWNPLSSYEQYF; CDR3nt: TGCAGTGGTTGGAACCCACTGAGCTCCTACGAGCAGTACTTC
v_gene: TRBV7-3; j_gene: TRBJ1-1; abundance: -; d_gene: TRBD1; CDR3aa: CASSLRDRGLNTEAFF; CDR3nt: TGTGCCAGCAGCTTAAGAGACAGGGGTCTTAACACTGAAGCTTTCTTT
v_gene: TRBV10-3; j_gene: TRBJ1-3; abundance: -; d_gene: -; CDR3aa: CAISESAQPSGNTIYF; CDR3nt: TGTGCCATCAGTGAGTCCGCCCAGCCCTCTGGAAACACCATATATTTT
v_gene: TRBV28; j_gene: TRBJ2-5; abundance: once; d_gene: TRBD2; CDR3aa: CASSFSGRAKETQYF; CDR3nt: TGTGCCAGCAGCTTTAGCGGGAGGGCAAAGGAGACCCAGTACTTC
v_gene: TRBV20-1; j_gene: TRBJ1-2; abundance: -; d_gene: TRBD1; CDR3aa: CSARVQGAFGYTF; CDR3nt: TGCAGTGCTAGAGTCCAGGGGGCTTTTGGCTACACCTTC
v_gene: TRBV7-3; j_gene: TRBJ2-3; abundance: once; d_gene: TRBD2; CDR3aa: CASSLGRGGRADTQYF; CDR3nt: TGTGCCAGCAGCTTAGGGCGGGGGGGCCGGGCAGATACGCAGTATTTT
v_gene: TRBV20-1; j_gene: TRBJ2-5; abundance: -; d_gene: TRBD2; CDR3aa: CSAPDPPAVPAWAGGRTQYF; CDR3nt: TGCAGTGCCCCTGACCCCCCGGCCGTTCCCGCGTGGGCGGGAGGGAGGACCCAGTACTTC
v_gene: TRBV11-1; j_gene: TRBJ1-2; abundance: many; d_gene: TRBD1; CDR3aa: CASSRDSPKAYGYTF; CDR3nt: TGTGCCAGCAGCCGGGACAGCCCGAAAGCCTATGGCTACACCTTC
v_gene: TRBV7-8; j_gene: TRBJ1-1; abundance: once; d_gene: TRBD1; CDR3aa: CASSLEPGQYEAFF; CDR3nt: TGTGCCAGCAGCTTAGAGCCGGGACAGTATGAAGCTTTCTTT
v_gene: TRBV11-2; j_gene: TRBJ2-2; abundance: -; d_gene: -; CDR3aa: CASFSLGGGAGELFF; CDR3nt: TGTGCCAGCTTTAGCCTCGGTGGAGGGGCCGGGGAGCTGTTTTTT
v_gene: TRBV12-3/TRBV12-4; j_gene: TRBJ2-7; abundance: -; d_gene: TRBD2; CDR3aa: CASSLGLAGGPYEQYF; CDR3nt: TGTGCCAGCAGTTTAGGCCTAGCGGGGGGGCCCTACGAGCAGTACTTC
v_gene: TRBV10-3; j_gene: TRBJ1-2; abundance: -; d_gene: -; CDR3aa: CAINLAGAKDYGYTF; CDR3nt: TGTGCCATCAATCTGGCGGGGGCGAAAGACTATGGCTACACCTTC
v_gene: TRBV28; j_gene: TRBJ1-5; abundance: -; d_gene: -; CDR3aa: CASSSRQINQPQHF; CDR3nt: TGTGCCAGCAGTTCTCGCCAGATCAATCAGCCCCAGCATTTT
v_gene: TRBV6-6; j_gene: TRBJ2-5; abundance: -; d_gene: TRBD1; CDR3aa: CASSYNPSGTGGAETQYF; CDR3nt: TGTGCCAGCAGTTACAACCCGTCCGGGACAGGGGGCGCGGAGACCCAGTACTTC
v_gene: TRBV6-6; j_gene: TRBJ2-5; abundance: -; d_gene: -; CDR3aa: CASSSRQGPQETQYF; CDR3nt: TGTGCCAGCAGTTCACGGCAGGGGCCCCAAGAGACCCAGTACTTC
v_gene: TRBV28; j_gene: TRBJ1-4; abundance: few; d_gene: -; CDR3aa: CASSFRETNEKLFF; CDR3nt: TGTGCCAGCAGTTTCAGGGAGACTAATGAAAAACTGTTTTTT